Each of the 9 T cell receptor beta chains below was sequenced from the same sample in a study of T-cell reconstitution after alpha-beta-depleted transplantation in children. It was with unique molecular identifiers that the TCRbeta library was prepared. Each CDR3 protein is one row after TCRdb ran MiXCR on the PCR reads. In the table there are fewer than 85,000 distinct CDR3 sequences, about 14% of which are singletons. The sample here was PBMCs, mostly from graft donor cells, taken 180 days after TCRalphabeta/CD19-depleted stem cell transplant. The receptor source for this set is a male patient between 2 and 10 years old who had a stem cell transplant for acute lymphoblastic leukemia, so the T cells may come from the graft donor.

The table lists this clonotype with a few counts. The chain links TRBV6-1 to TRBJ2-7; D uncertain. Germline CDR1 and CDR2: MNHNS and SASEGT. The CDR3 length is 13 residues. Trimming left V 7 bases short and J 3 bases short, with 13 bases between. The CDR3 sequence: CASIKTGLYEQYF. In nucleotides, the CDR3 is TGTGCCAGCATCAAAACGGGTCTCTACGAGCAGTACTTC.

This clonotype was seen a few times. The chain combines TRBV7-2 with TRBJ1-3; no definite D call. Per germline, CDR1 SGHTA and CDR2 FQGNSA. This CDR3 is 14 amino acids long. Trimming took 5 bases from V and 3 from J, leaving 11 bases between them. This chain's CDR3 is CASSATLGGNTIYF. The CDR3 region has the DNA TGTGCCAGCAGCGCGACGTTGGGTGGAAACACCATATATTTT.

This clonotype was seen only a few times. The V and J genes are TRBV5-6 and TRBJ2-2; D might be TRBD2 (5 bases). The CDR3 totals 16 residues. CDR1 is SGHDT, CDR2 YYEEEE, per germline. V shed 3 bases and J shed 5 bases, with 17 bases lying between them. CDR3 residues: CASSSLPRGPTGELFF. As DNA, the CDR3 is TGTGCCAGCAGCTCCCTTCCGAGAGGGCCAACCGGGGAGCTGTTTTTT.

This clonotype was seen repeatedly, ten times or more. CDR3 in DNA: TGCGCCAGCAGCTCCGATGACAGGGCCAACTATGGCTACACCTTC. This gives the protein CASSSDDRANYGYTF. V usage is TRBV5-1 and J usage is TRBJ1-2, with 7 bases fitting TRBD1. Germline lookup yields CDR1 SGHRS and CDR2 YFSETQ. V lost 3 bases to trimming and J lost 2 bases; unmatched junction nucleotides: 7. This CDR3 is 15 amino acids long.

This clonotype turned up a few times. V and J are TRBV7-9 and TRBJ2-5, with TRBD1 as a possible D gene (5 bases). In germline, CDR1 is SEHNR, CDR2 FQNEAQ (reference sequence). Deletions cut 3 bases from V and 1 base from J, with 6 bases between. This CDR3 has 13 residues. The CDR3 protein is CASSFDSQETQYF. CDR3 DNA: TGTGCCAGCAGCTTCGACAGCCAAGAGACCCAGTACTTC.

In its sample, this clonotype was seen a few times. This chain joins TRBV20-1 and TRBJ1-5; D remains unclear. This CDR3 contains 13 residues. V dropped 5 bases and J dropped 1 base, with 9 bases sitting between them. The germline CDR1 and CDR2 sequences are DFQATT and SNEGSKA (reference sequence). The CDR3: CSALGRSNQPQHF. CDR3 bases: TGCAGTGCTCTCGGAAGGAGCAATCAGCCCCAGCATTTT.

The chain joins TRBV12-3 or TRBV12-4 to TRBJ1-2, with D maybe TRBD1 (5 bases). The CDR3 is 12 residues long. V lost 4 bases and J 6 bases, leaving 9 bases between the germline ends. CDR3 coding DNA: TGTGCCAGCAGTTACTTGGGGGATGGCTACACCTTC. Translated, it gives CASSYLGDGYTF.

This clonotype appeared many times. The chain couples TRBV12-3 or TRBV12-4 to TRBJ1-5; D not resolved. The V gene lost 1 base and the J gene lost 6 bases, with 1 base spanning the gap. The CDR3 sequence is 11 residues long. Written as DNA, the CDR3 is TGTGCCAGCAGTTTAGGTCAGCCCCAGCATTTT. It is translated as CASSLGQPQHF.

This clonotype was observed at least ten times. This chain's CDR3 is CASTSGASTDTQYF. The CDR3 DNA is TGCGCCAGCACCTCGGGGGCCAGCACAGATACGCAGTATTTT. V gene TRBV5-1 combines with J gene TRBJ2-3; D may match TRBD1 or TRBD2 (6 bases each). Looked up from germline, CDR1 is SGHRS and CDR2 is YFSETQ. V lost 6 bases and J 0 bases, leaving 11 bases between the germline ends. The CDR3 totals 14 residues. The full variable domain, completed using reference TRBV5-1 and TRBJ2-3, is KAGVTQTPRYLIKTRGQQVTLSCSPISGHRSVSWYQQTPGQGLQFLFEYFSETQRNKGNFPGRFSGRQFSNSRSEMNVSTLELGDSALYLCASTSGASTDTQYFGPGTRLTVL.